This T cell receptor beta chain is drawn from a study of coeliac disease. At the level of the study: Coeliac patients had newly diagnosed active disease, refractory type I disease, or gluten-free diet control.

TCRdb's copy holds only in-frame clones and misses some; the assay was immunoSEQ multiplex PCR. The repertoire consists of roughly 5,000 clones, with roughly 65% occurring once and the leading ten covering 11% to 15%. This clone was seen a handful of times. The germline CDR1 and CDR2 sequences are KGHSH and LQKENI. The CDR3 covers 12 residues. V was clipped by 6 bases and J by 5 bases; unmatched bases: 3. J is TRBJ2-5 and V is TRBV18; 7 bases match TRBD1. This TCR was sampled from a woman in her thirties or forties. What was sequenced was lymphocytes from the gut lamina propria. The CDR3 coding sequence is TGTGCCAGCTCCCTGGACAGGGAGACCCAGTACTTC. Its translation is CASSLDRETQYF.